Presented here are 10 T cell receptor beta chains from one specimen sequenced in a study of T cells after yellow fever vaccination. TCRdb re-called the 5' RACE reads with MiXCR, one entry per CDR3 protein. The sample yields fewer than 90,000 distinct CDR3 sequences, 7.1% seen once. Sequenced material: CD8+ T cells sorted from PBMCs, taken more than 4 days after the first yellow fever vaccination. These receptor sequences come from a man aged 18 to 29 who received the YFV17D yellow fever vaccine.

The sample holds a few counts of this clonotype. The rearrangement links TRBV6-5 to TRBJ2-1; 8 bases are shared with TRBD2. Germline V CDR1 and CDR2: MNHEY, SVGAGI. Trimming took 2 bases from V and 4 from J; bases not matched to a gene: 4. The CDR3 spans 15 residues. The CDR3 region has the DNA TGTGCCAGCAGTTACGGGGTAGCGGGGTACAATGAGCAGTTCTTC. It specifies CASSYGVAGYNEQFF.

Note on this clonotype: Possible read error: a much larger clone is one base away. Likely a read error: the CDR3 ends without its conserved phenylalanine or tryptophan. This sequence joins TRBV12-3 or TRBV12-4 and TRBJ2-5, with 8 bases fitting TRBD2. The CDR3 spans 14 residues. V lost 8 bases to trimming and J lost 0 bases; unmatched junction nucleotides: 5. Written as DNA, the CDR3 is TGTGCCAGCGGATTAGCGGGGAACCAAGAGACCCAGTACTAC. This sequence encodes CASGLAGNQETQYY.

V and J are TRBV5-5 and TRBJ2-7; D might be TRBD1 (5 bases). Germline CDR1 SGHKS, CDR2 YYEKEE (reference sequence). With 4 bases removed from V and 5 bases from J, the gap between germline ends came to 16 bases. This CDR3 comprises 14 residues. The DNA of the CDR3 is TGTGCCAGCAGCACATGGGGCCCGGGCAACGAGCAGTACTTC. Translation: CASSTWGPGNEQYF.

This clonotype was seen many times. One junction end disagrees with the germline gene, perhaps due to a read error. The chain carries TRBV12-3 or TRBV12-4 and TRBJ2-7; possibly TRBD2 for D (5 bases). The CDR3 sequence is 14 residues long. As DNA, the CDR3 is TGTGCCAGCAGTTTATGGCAGGACTCCCACGAGCAGTACTTC. It translates to CASSLWQDSHEQYF.

This clonotype was recorded a few times. This chain connects TRBV7-8 to TRBJ2-2; 13 bases fit TRBD2. The V gene end was trimmed by 4 bases and the J gene end by 0 bases; junction bases not matched to a gene: 2. In germline, CDR1 is SGHVS, CDR2 FQNEAQ. There are 17 residues in the CDR3. In nucleotides, the CDR3 is TGTGCCAGCAGCTGGGGGACTAGCGGGGCGAACACCGGGGAGCTGTTTTTT. This translates into CASSWGTSGANTGELFF.

This clonotype showed up many times. The genes are TRBV19 and TRBJ1-6, with unresolved D. The CDR3 consists of 14 residues. Germline values: CDR1 LNHDA, CDR2 SQIVND (reference sequence). V gave up 5 bases and J gave up 7 bases, with 12 bases separating them. The CDR3 sequence is CASSPGPINSPLHF. DNA for the CDR3: TGTGCCAGTAGTCCCGGGCCCATCAATTCACCCCTCCACTTT.

The table lists this clonotype with a few counts. V is TRBV7-9 and J is TRBJ2-7; 7 bases are a match to TRBD1. This CDR3 is 14 amino acids long. With V trimmed by 1 base and J by 2 bases, 2 bases remained unmatched. Germline V gene data show CDR1 as SEHNR and CDR2 as FQNEAQ (reference sequence). The CDR3 loop is CASSLVGTAYEQYF. CDR3 bases: TGTGCCAGCAGCTTAGTCGGGACAGCCTACGAGCAGTACTTC.

At least ten counts were recorded for this clonotype. The genes are TRBV11-2 and TRBJ2-1; TRBD2 matches 7 bases. The CDR3 sequence is 15 residues long. Germline assignment: CDR1 SGHAT and CDR2 FQNNGV. Trimming removed 5 bases from V and 4 bases from J; junction bases left unmatched: 8. The CDR3 is CASSRPGRAYNEQFF. Written as DNA, the CDR3 is TGTGCCAGCAGCCGCCCGGGGAGGGCTTACAATGAGCAGTTCTTC.

This clonotype has at least ten counts. The V call is TRBV4-2, the J call TRBJ2-7, with TRBD2 matching 7 bases. Per the germline V gene, CDR1 is LGHNA and CDR2 is YNFKEQ. This CDR3 comprises 13 residues. Germline trimming cut 0 bases from V and 6 bases from J; bases unmatched to any gene: 2. CDR3 bases: TGTGCCAGCAGCCAAGACGGGGGGTCCGAGCAGTACTTC. Amino acids: CASSQDGGSEQYF.

This clonotype was recorded at least ten times. This chain joins TRBV5-5 and TRBJ1-5; 8 bases align to TRBD1. V shed 4 bases and J 4 bases; nucleotides not matched to a gene: 4. Germline CDR1 SGHKS, CDR2 YYEKEE (reference sequence). This CDR3 region has 14 residues. DNA for the CDR3: TGTGCCAGCAGCCCCGGGACAGGTAATCAGCCCCAGCATTTT. Protein product: CASSPGTGNQPQHF. Based on the CDR3 plus reference TRBV5-5 and TRBJ1-5, the full variable domain is DAGVTQSPTHLIKTRGQQVTLRCSPISGHKSVSWYQQVLGQGPQFIFQYYEKEERGRGNFPDRFSARQFPNYSSELNVNALLLGDSALYLCASSPGTGNQPQHFGDGTRLSIL.